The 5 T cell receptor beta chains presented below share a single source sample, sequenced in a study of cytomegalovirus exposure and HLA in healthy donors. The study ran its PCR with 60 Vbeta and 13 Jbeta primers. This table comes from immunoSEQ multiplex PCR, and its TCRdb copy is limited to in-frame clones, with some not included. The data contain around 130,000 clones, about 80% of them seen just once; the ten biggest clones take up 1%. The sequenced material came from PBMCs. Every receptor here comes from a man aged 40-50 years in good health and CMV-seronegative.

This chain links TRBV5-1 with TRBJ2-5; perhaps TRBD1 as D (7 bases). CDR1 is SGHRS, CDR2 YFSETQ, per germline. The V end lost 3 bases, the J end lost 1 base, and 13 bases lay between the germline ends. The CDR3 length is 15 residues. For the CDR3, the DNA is TGCGCCAGCAGCTACACAGGGGACTTCCAAGAGACCCAGTACTTC. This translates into CASSYTGDFQETQYF.

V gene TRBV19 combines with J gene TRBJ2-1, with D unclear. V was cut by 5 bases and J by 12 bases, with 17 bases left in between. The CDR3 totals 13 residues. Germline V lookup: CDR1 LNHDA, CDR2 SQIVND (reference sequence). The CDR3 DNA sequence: TGTGCCAGTAGTCTTATGACTGCGTCCGGGCAGTTCTTC. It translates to CASSLMTASGQFF.

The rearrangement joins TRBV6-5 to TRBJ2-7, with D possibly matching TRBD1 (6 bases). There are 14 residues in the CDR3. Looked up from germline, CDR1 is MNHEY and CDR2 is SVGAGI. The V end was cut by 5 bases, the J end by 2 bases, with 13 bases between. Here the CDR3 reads CASSQTQGTYEQYF. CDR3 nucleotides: TGTGCCAGCAGTCAGACACAGGGTACCTACGAGCAGTACTTC.

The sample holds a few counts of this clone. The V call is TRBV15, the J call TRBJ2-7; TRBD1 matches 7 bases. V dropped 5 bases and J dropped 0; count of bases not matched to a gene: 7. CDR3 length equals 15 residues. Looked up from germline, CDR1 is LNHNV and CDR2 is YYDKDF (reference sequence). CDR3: CATSSGQLSSYEQYF. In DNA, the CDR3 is TGTGCCACCAGCTCGGGACAGCTAAGCTCCTACGAGCAGTACTTC.

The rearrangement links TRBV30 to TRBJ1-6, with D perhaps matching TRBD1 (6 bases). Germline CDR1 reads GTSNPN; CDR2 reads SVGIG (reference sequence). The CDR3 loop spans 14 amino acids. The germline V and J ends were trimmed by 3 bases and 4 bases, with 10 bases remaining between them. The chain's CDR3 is CAWREQGYNSPLHF. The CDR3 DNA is TGTGCCTGGAGAGAACAGGGATATAATTCACCCCTCCACTTT.